These 10 T cell receptor beta chains were all obtained from the same sample, sequenced in a study of T cell repertoires in cytomegalovirus infection. TCRdb analysed the reads with MiXCR anew, one entry per CDR3 protein. The sample shows approximately 990,000 distinct CDR3 sequences, roughly 30% of them seen only once. Their specific antigens are unknown. The source was cultured CD8+ T cells from PBMCs, collected from culture after CMV antigen stimulation. The receptors come from a human donor in good health (CMV status not recorded). Some clones in this sample may be carry-over from other donors' samples.

Only a few counts were recorded for this clonotype. The chain couples TRBV6-2 or TRBV6-3 to TRBJ2-7; D is ambiguous. The CDR3 is made up of 12 amino acids. Germline assignment: CDR1 MNHEY and CDR2 SVGEGT. Trimming stripped 0 bases from V and 3 bases from J, with 3 bases between. The CDR3: CASSYSVYEQYV. The CDR3 nucleotides read TGTGCCAGCAGTTACTCAGTCTACGAGCAGTACGTC.

This clonotype showed up just a few times. The chain uses TRBV5-6 and TRBJ2-2; D unresolved. The CDR3 sequence is 15 residues long. V lost 0 bases and J lost 4, with 10 bases in between. Germline CDR1 reads SGHDT; CDR2 reads YYEEEE. CDR3: CASSLGVVGTGELFF. CDR3 DNA: TGTGCCAGCAGCTTGGGGGTGGTAGGCACCGGGGAGCTGTTTTTT. The full variable domain, rest sourced from reference TRBV5-6 and TRBJ2-2, is DAGVTQSPTHLIKTRGQQVTLRCSPKSGHDTVSWYQQALGQGPQFIFQYYEEEERQRGNFPDRFSGHQFPNYSSELNVNALLLGDSALYLCASSLGVVGTGELFFGEGSRLTVL.

This clonotype appeared a few times. V and J are TRBV6-1 and TRBJ1-1, with a tentative D call TRBD1 (5 bases). Per the germline V gene, CDR1 is MNHNS and CDR2 is SASEGT. This CDR3 has 12 residues. This CDR3 reads CVASGGRTEAFF. CDR3 bases: TGTGTCGCCTCTGGGGGTCGGACTGAAGCTTTCTTT.

CDR3: CSARAVEAGELFF. Written as DNA, the CDR3 is TGCAGTGCTAGAGCGGTCGAGGCCGGGGAGCTGTTTTTT. This chain joins TRBV20-1 and TRBJ2-2; unclear D gene. This CDR3 region has 13 residues. Germline V gene data show CDR1 as DFQATT and CDR2 as SNEGSKA (reference sequence). V was shortened by 1 base and J by 6 bases, with 9 bases between the two germline ends.

This clonotype occurred once. The chain links TRBV29-1 to TRBJ2-1; D is perhaps TRBD1 or TRBD2 (5 bases each). Trimming left V 0 bases short and J 2 bases short, with 14 bases between. CDR3 length: 16 residues. CDR1 is SQVTM and CDR2 is ANQGSEA in the germline V gene. The CDR3 DNA follows: TGCAGCGTTGAAGACCTGGGACGGTTGGCCTACAATGAGCAGTTCTTC. As protein: CSVEDLGRLAYNEQFF.

The chain employs TRBV12-3 or TRBV12-4 and TRBJ2-3; D tentatively fits TRBD1 or TRBD2 (6 bases each). The CDR3 sequence is 13 residues long. Trimming removed 6 bases at V and 10 bases at J, with 17 bases between. DNA of the CDR3: TGTGCCAGCAGCCAGGGGACTTCCGACGCGCAGTATTTT. It translates to CASSQGTSDAQYF.

This clonotype has a single count. V usage is TRBV20-1 and J usage is TRBJ2-1; 11 bases fit TRBD2. In germline, CDR1 is DFQATT, CDR2 SNEGSKA (reference sequence). V shed 6 bases and J 6 bases; nucleotides not matched to a gene: 7. The CDR3 contains 14 residues. The CDR3 protein is CSASTSGGINEQFF. The CDR3 DNA reads TGCAGTGCAAGTACTAGCGGGGGAATCAATGAGCAGTTCTTC.

At least ten counts were recorded for this clonotype. The V gene is TRBV7-2, the J gene TRBJ1-6, with no clear D. V lost 1 base and J lost 8, with 9 bases in between. This CDR3 has 14 amino acids. Germline CDR1 and CDR2: SGHTA and FQGNSA. CDR3 region: CASSLGRIHSPLHF. The CDR3 DNA sequence: TGTGCCAGCAGCTTAGGGCGGATCCATTCACCCCTCCACTTT.

This clonotype has at least ten counts. The rearrangement joins TRBV28 to TRBJ1-2; a possible D gene is TRBD1 (6 bases). The V end lost 6 bases, the J end lost 8 bases, and 13 bases lay between the germline ends. CDR1 is MDHEN, CDR2 SYDVKM, per germline. The CDR3 totals 12 residues. The CDR3 nucleotides are TGTGCCAGCAGCCCCAGGGGATGGGGCTACACCTTC. It specifies CASSPRGWGYTF.

This clonotype was counted a few times. The gene calls are TRBV14 and TRBJ1-2; D is unclear. CDR1 is SGHDN and CDR2 is FVKESK in the germline V gene. V was pared by 1 base and J by 4 bases, with 13 bases between. This CDR3 spans 15 amino acids. The CDR3 sequence: CASSQALQRGYGYTF. CDR3 nucleotides: TGTGCCAGCAGCCAAGCATTGCAAAGAGGCTATGGCTACACCTTC.